This T cell receptor (beta chain) was profiled in a study of shared clonotypes between healthy human individuals. The repertoire was sequenced with immunoSEQ multiplex PCR; TCRdb's copy has only in-frame clones and lacks some. The sample yields 1.5 million to 1.9 million clones, 95% to 99% seen once. The receptor was derived from a man younger than 45 in good health. Sequencing was done on a sample of naive CD4+ T cells sorted from blood. The subset: CD45RA+ positively selected.

Here the CDR3 DNA reads TGTGCCACCAGCAGAGACCCTCCCGGTACGGGGGGGGGCACCGGGGAGCTGTTTTTT. This gives the protein CATSRDPPGTGGGTGELFF. This chain joins TRBV15 and TRBJ2-2, with TRBD2 matching over 8 bases. Germline V gene sequence: CDR1 LNHNV, CDR2 YYDKDF (reference sequence). The junction had 13 bases not matched to a gene; V was cut back by 0 bases and J by 4 bases. The CDR3 has 19 amino acids.